The 25 T cell receptor beta chains presented below share a single source sample, sequenced in a study of technical replicates of blood from several donors. Sequenced by immunoSEQ multiplex PCR; TCRdb stores in-frame clones only, minus some. The sample lists roughly 80,000 clones, approximately 93% seen once, with roughly 0.37% in the top ten. Sequenced: T cells isolated from PBMCs. The receptors originated from a human donor in good health.

The chain carries TRBV29-1 and TRBJ2-7; 8 positions agree with TRBD1. Trimming at V came to 2 bases and at J to 1 base, leaving 7 bases not matched to a gene. Germline V lookup: CDR1 SQVTM, CDR2 ANQGSEA. This CDR3 is built from 15 residues. The CDR3 loop is CSVESPRTGSYEQYF. CDR3 coding DNA: TGCAGCGTTGAATCCCCAAGGACAGGGTCCTACGAGCAGTACTTC.

V is TRBV29-1 and J is TRBJ2-2; 10 bases fit TRBD1. CDR3 size: 17 residues. CDR1 is SQVTM, CDR2 ANQGSEA, per germline. The J segment lost 7 bases and the V segment lost 4 bases, leaving 15 bases of the junction unmatched. In nucleotides, the CDR3 is TGCAGCGTTGTGAAATCCCCAGGGACAGGGGTGGGCGGGGAGCTGTTTTTT. Protein: CSVVKSPGTGVGGELFF.

The V call is TRBV4-1, the J call TRBJ1-1; D is uncertain. CDR1 is MGHRA and CDR2 is YSYEKL in the germline V gene. The CDR3 sequence is 15 residues long. V lost 4 bases and J lost 3, with 15 bases in between. The DNA of the CDR3 is TGCGCCAGCAGCCCAAAGCCTAACCCGGACACTGAAGCTTTCTTT. It encodes CASSPKPNPDTEAFF.

J is TRBJ1-5 and V is TRBV4-3, with D uncertain. The ends were cut back, 0 bases at V and 5 bases at J, with 5 bases in the middle. Germline CDR1 is LGHNA and CDR2 is YSLEER. The CDR3 runs 13 residues. In DNA form, the CDR3 reads TGCGCCAGCAGCCAAGATCTATATCAGCCCCAGCATTTT. Translation gives CASSQDLYQPQHF.

The chain recombines TRBV30 with TRBJ2-1; 9 bases map to TRBD2. V trimming: 1 base; J trimming: 4 bases; junction bases outside the gene matches: 11. Per the germline V gene, CDR1 is GTSNPN and CDR2 is SVGIG (reference sequence). CDR3 size: 17 residues. Written as DNA, the CDR3 is TGTGCCTGGAGTGAGGGGCTCTTAGCGGGAGTTTACAATGAGCAGTTCTTC. It translates to CAWSEGLLAGVYNEQFF.

This clone was found once. This sequence joins TRBV6-1 and TRBJ2-7; 13 nucleotides line up with TRBD2. The CDR3 has 14 amino acids. Trimming cost V 7 bases and J 2 bases; bases outside gene matches: 2. In germline, CDR1 is MNHNS, CDR2 SASEGT. CDR3 in DNA: TGTGCCAGCATCACTAGCGGGAGGGCCTACGAGCAGTACTTC. Encoded protein: CASITSGRAYEQYF.

The chain recombines TRBV30 with TRBJ2-1; 10 positions agree with TRBD2. This CDR3 is 15 amino acids long. Germline V lookup: CDR1 GTSNPN, CDR2 SVGIG (reference sequence). V gave up 0 bases and J gave up 9 bases; unmatched junction bases: 8. The DNA of the CDR3 is TGTGCCTGGAGTGTAGGCCAGCGGGAGGGCACTGAGCAGTTCTTC. Translation gives CAWSVGQREGTEQFF.

As DNA, the CDR3 is TGTGCCAGCAGTCCAGGATTAGAGCCCCAGCATTTT. Translated: CASSPGLEPQHF. The V gene is TRBV27, the J gene TRBJ1-5; the D is unclear. Trimming took off 5 bases at V and 8 bases at J, with 10 bases between the two ends. Germline V gives CDR1 MNHEY, CDR2 SMNVEV (reference sequence). The CDR3 is made up of 12 amino acids.

This clone occurred once. This rearrangement joins TRBV25-1 to TRBJ2-1; TRBD2 matches at 7 bases. The CDR3 spans 18 residues. The germline CDR1 and CDR2 sequences are MGHDK and SYGVNS. V dropped 6 bases and J dropped 9; count of bases not matched to a gene: 23. CDR3 loop: CASRGLTASGFPGSEQFF. CDR3 nucleotide sequence: TGTGCCAGCAGGGGGCTAACGGCTAGCGGCTTTCCTGGGAGTGAGCAGTTCTTC.

This clone has just one count. V and J are TRBV28 and TRBJ2-3; possible D gene TRBD1, 6 bases. The CDR3 consists of 14 residues. Trimming pared 7 bases from V and 4 bases from J, leaving 15 bases between. Per the germline V gene, CDR1 is MDHEN and CDR2 is SYDVKM. The CDR3 DNA is TGTGCCAGCACCCAACTACAGGGAGCAGATACGCAGTATTTT. As protein: CASTQLQGADTQYF.

The chain couples TRBV4-3 to TRBJ1-2; TRBD1 aligns across 7 bases. The germline V gene encodes CDR1 LGHNA and CDR2 YSLEER. This CDR3 has 18 amino acids. The V gene end was trimmed by 1 base and the J gene end by 2 bases; junction bases not matched to a gene: 13. The DNA of the CDR3 is TGCGCCAGCAGCCAAGGTTCTGGCCTAACAGGGGCCAACTATGGCTACACCTTC. This translates into CASSQGSGLTGANYGYTF.

CDR3 amino acids: CASSLVGAANQPQHF. As DNA, the CDR3 is TGTGCCAGCAGCTTAGTAGGGGCGGCGAATCAGCCCCAGCATTTT. The V gene is TRBV7-8, the J gene TRBJ1-5; D perhaps matches TRBD1 (5 bases). Germline CDR1 SGHVS, CDR2 FQNEAQ. This CDR3 comprises 15 residues. The ends were cut back, 1 base at V and 4 bases at J, with 11 bases in the middle.

The rearrangement joins TRBV7-9 to TRBJ1-3, with TRBD1 matching 7 bases. Germline V gene lookup returns CDR1 SEHNR and CDR2 FQNEAQ (reference sequence). This CDR3 has 17 amino acids. The V segment lost 5 bases and the J segment 4 bases; nucleotides outside the gene matches: 14. CDR3 loop: CASSDRTGARGGNTIYF. Here the CDR3 DNA reads TGTGCCAGCAGCGACCGAACAGGGGCGAGAGGGGGAAACACCATATATTTT.

The chain employs TRBV10-3 and TRBJ2-7; D is ambiguous. There are 13 residues in the CDR3. V shed 2 bases and J shed 5 bases, with 10 bases lying between them. Looked up from germline, CDR1 is ENHRY and CDR2 is SYGVKD. Here the CDR3 DNA reads TGTGCCATCAGTGAGCTTGGCCAGGACGAGCAGTACTTC. Encoded protein: CAISELGQDEQYF.

This chain links TRBV6-1 with TRBJ2-7, with unresolved D. The CDR3 consists of 11 residues. V was clipped by 6 bases and J by 6 bases, with 9 bases between them. CDR1 and CDR2 from the germline V gene are MNHNS and SASEGT. The CDR3 sequence: CASRPTGEQYF. In DNA form, the CDR3 reads TGTGCCAGCAGACCTACGGGCGAGCAGTACTTC.

This chain uses TRBV2 with TRBJ1-4; D is undetermined. Germline values: CDR1 SNHLY, CDR2 FYNNEI. The length of the CDR3 is 16 residues. Trimming stripped 4 bases from V and 4 bases from J, with 16 bases between. The CDR3 DNA is TGTGCCAGCAGTGCCTTAGGGAGAGCTATTAATGAAAAACTGTTTTTT. Protein: CASSALGRAINEKLFF. Full variable domain (missing parts from reference TRBV2 and TRBJ1-4): EPEVTQTPSHQVTQMGQEVILRCVPISNHLYFYWYRQILGQKVEFLVSFYNNEISEKSEIFDDQFSVERPDGSNFTLKIRSTKLEDSAMYFCASSALGRAINEKLFFGSGTQLSVL.

The chain links TRBV19 to TRBJ2-1; possible D gene TRBD2, 6 bases. From germline, CDR1 is LNHDA and CDR2 SQIVND (reference sequence). Trimming left V 5 bases short and J 7 bases short, with 15 bases between. There are 14 residues in the CDR3. The CDR3 DNA is TGTGCCAGTAGTGAGATATTGGGGGGAAATGAGCAGTTCTTC. Translation: CASSEILGGNEQFF.

The genes are TRBV10-3 and TRBJ1-4, with 10 bases matching TRBD1. The CDR3 is 13 amino acids. Germline V CDR1 and CDR2: ENHRY, SYGVKD. V shed 4 bases and J 7 bases; nucleotides not matched to a gene: 0. The CDR3 coding sequence is TGTGCCATCAGTGGGGACAGGGGTGAAAAACTGTTTTTT. As protein: CAISGDRGEKLFF.

V gene TRBV7-8 combines with J gene TRBJ2-1; 10 nucleotides match TRBD2. CDR1 is SGHVS and CDR2 is FQNEAQ in the germline V gene. Trimming removed 0 bases from V and 4 bases from J; junction bases left unmatched: 6. The CDR3 is 17 residues long. The CDR3 reads CASSLASTSGAYNEQFF. The DNA for the CDR3 is TGTGCCAGCAGCTTAGCGTCCACTAGCGGGGCTTACAATGAGCAGTTCTTC.

The chain links TRBV13 to TRBJ2-7; a possible D gene is TRBD1 (6 bases). Trimming cost V 8 bases and J 0 bases, with 8 bases left between them. Germline CDR1 reads PRHDT; CDR2 reads FYEKMQ (reference sequence). The CDR3 sequence is 12 residues long. The chain's CDR3 is CASQGTSYEQYF. CDR3 bases: TGTGCCAGCCAGGGGACCTCCTACGAGCAGTACTTC.

This chain uses TRBV7-9 with TRBJ1-2; 9 bases match TRBD1. Germline V lookup: CDR1 SEHNR, CDR2 FQNEAQ (reference sequence). Germline trimming cut 5 bases from V and 4 bases from J; bases unmatched to any gene: 11. This CDR3 spans 16 amino acids. CDR3 sequence (DNA): TGTGCCAGCAGCCGCAGGGACAGGGACAGGCTCTATGGCTACACCTTC. Amino acid sequence: CASSRRDRDRLYGYTF.

The chain employs TRBV5-1 and TRBJ2-2; D is ambiguous. In germline, CDR1 is SGHRS, CDR2 YFSETQ. This CDR3 region has 12 residues. V was shortened by 2 bases and J by 5 bases, with 4 bases between the two germline ends. CDR3 coding DNA: TGCGCCAGCAGCTTCCGGACCGGGGAGCTGTTTTTT. Protein: CASSFRTGELFF.

V is TRBV9 and J is TRBJ2-4; TRBD2 matches 11 bases. This CDR3 has 19 amino acids. Germline V lookup: CDR1 SGDLS, CDR2 YYNGEE. V gave up 0 bases and J gave up 0 bases; unmatched junction bases: 8. CDR3 protein: CASSVGTSGSGPAKNIQYF. The CDR3 DNA sequence: TGTGCCAGCAGCGTAGGCACTAGCGGGAGTGGTCCAGCCAAAAACATTCAGTACTTC.

This chain connects TRBV28 to TRBJ2-5; 9 bases map to TRBD2. This CDR3 has 15 amino acids. Germline loops: CDR1 MDHEN, CDR2 SYDVKM. V was clipped by 8 bases and J by 1 base; unmatched bases: 8. CDR3 protein: CASGRLAGLQETQYF. In nucleotides, the CDR3 is TGTGCCAGCGGGAGGCTAGCGGGGCTCCAAGAGACCCAGTACTTC. Supplemented by reference TRBV28 and TRBJ2-5, the full variable domain reads DVKVTQSSRYLVKRTGEKVFLECVQDMDHENMFWYRQDPGLGLRLIYFSYDVKMKEKGDIPEGYSVSREKKERFSLILESASTNQTSMYLCASGRLAGLQETQYFGPGTRLLVL.

The rearrangement links TRBV2 to TRBJ1-2; a possible D gene is TRBD1 (6 bases). The CDR3 covers 15 residues. Germline assignment: CDR1 SNHLY and CDR2 FYNNEI. V gave up 9 bases and J gave up 3 bases, with 20 bases separating them. The CDR3 coding sequence is TGTGCCAGTTATTCCGGGACAAACAGATACTATGGCTACACCTTC. It translates to CASYSGTNRYYGYTF. Based on the CDR3 plus reference TRBV2 and TRBJ1-2, the full variable domain is EPEVTQTPSHQVTQMGQEVILRCVPISNHLYFYWYRQILGQKVEFLVSFYNNEISEKSEIFDDQFSVERPDGSNFTLKIRSTKLEDSAMYFCASYSGTNRYYGYTFGSGTRLTVV.